These 17 T cell receptor beta chains were all obtained from the same sample, sequenced in a study of regulatory T cells in long-lasting Graves disease. iRepertoire HTBI primers and Arm-PCR of CDR3 regions built TCR beta libraries. Each CDR3 protein gets one entry after TCRdb re-called the multiplex PCR reads with MiXCR. The sample has 350,000 to 500,000 distinct CDR3 sequences; around 15% are singletons. The time point is: newly diagnosed GD, antithyroid drugs for less than 3 months. Researchers made the TCR library from RNA that was extracted from PBMCs. The data were also submitted as part of a second study, on T cells in Graves' hyperthyroidism and ophthalmopathy.

This specimen consisted of peripheral blood mononuclear cells (PBMCs), obtained at new diagnosis, from a patient treated with antithyroid drugs. These TCRs come from a woman between 45 and 65 years old with Graves disease.

This clonotype was found a few times. The chain combines TRBV7-8 with TRBJ2-2; D not certain. The CDR3 sequence is 17 residues long. V shed 2 bases and J shed 4 bases, with 17 bases lying between them. Germline V gene lookup returns CDR1 SGHVS and CDR2 FQNEAQ. The CDR3 spells CASSLTLDTSFTGELFF. The CDR3 DNA reads TGTGCCAGCAGCTTAACCTTAGACACAAGTTTCACCGGGGAGCTGTTTTTT.

J is TRBJ2-2 and V is TRBV20-1; the D gene is possibly TRBD2 (5 bases). The germline V gene encodes CDR1 DFQATT and CDR2 SNEGSKA (reference sequence). This CDR3 is 16 amino acids long. The ends were cut back, 2 bases at V and 2 bases at J, with 15 bases in the middle. CDR3 bases: TGCAGTGCTAGACCACCGGGGTGGTACAACACCGGGGAGCTGTTTTTT. This gives the protein CSARPPGWYNTGELFF.

The J gene is TRBJ2-1, the V gene TRBV6-1; TRBD1 matches at 8 bases. The trim removed 6 bases at V and 3 bases at J, leaving 7 bases unmatched. Per the germline V gene, CDR1 is MNHNS and CDR2 is SASEGT. The CDR3 consists of 15 residues. The CDR3 DNA sequence: TGTGCCAGCAGCCCGACAGGGGTTCGCTACAATGAGCAGTTCTTC. Residues: CASSPTGVRYNEQFF.

This clonotype occurred many times. The rearrangement uses TRBV2 and TRBJ1-2, with 7 bases fitting TRBD1. This CDR3 contains 14 residues. J lost 6 bases, V lost 6 bases, and 10 bases had no gene match. CDR1 is SNHLY, CDR2 FYNNEI, per germline. The CDR3 DNA sequence: TGTGCCAGCAGGGAACAGGGGTTGGGCGATGGCTACACCTTC. It is translated as CASREQGLGDGYTF. The full variable domain, its missing parts supplied by reference TRBV2 and TRBJ1-2, is EPEVTQTPSHQVTQMGQEVILRCVPISNHLYFYWYRQILGQKVEFLVSFYNNEISEKSEIFDDQFSVERPDGSNFTLKIRSTKLEDSAMYFCASREQGLGDGYTFGSGTRLTVV.

The chain has TRBV29-1 and TRBJ2-2; tentative D call: TRBD1 (5 bases). This CDR3 comprises 13 residues. V was clipped by 0 bases and J by 5 bases, with 7 bases between them. Germline V gene data show CDR1 as SQVTM and CDR2 as ANQGSEA. The CDR3 nucleotides read TGCAGCGTTGAAGAAGGGGATACCGGGGAGCTGTTTTTT. It codes for CSVEEGDTGELFF.

This clonotype appeared many times. The chain employs TRBV5-6 and TRBJ2-7; 10 bases are shared with TRBD1. Looked up from germline, CDR1 is SGHDT and CDR2 is YYEEEE. This CDR3 region has 16 residues. Trimming cost V 3 bases and J 2 bases; bases outside gene matches: 8. The DNA for the CDR3 is TGTGCCAGCAGCTGGGGGATCGGACAGGGGGCCTACGAGCAGTACTTC. The encoded protein is CASSWGIGQGAYEQYF.

This clonotype was found a few times. The chain is built from TRBV9 and TRBJ1-1; D is perhaps TRBD1 (5 bases). CDR3 size: 14 residues. CDR1 SGDLS and CDR2 YYNGEE come from the germline V gene. The V and J ends lost 3 bases and 1 base respectively, with 10 bases between them. The CDR3 DNA sequence: TGTGCCAGCAGCGCCCGAGGACAGAACACTGAAGCTTTCTTT. Residues: CASSARGQNTEAFF.

At least ten counts were recorded for this clonotype. This rearrangement joins TRBV27 to TRBJ2-7; tentatively, D is TRBD2 (5 bases). The CDR3 covers 14 residues. Trimming removed 4 bases at V and 7 bases at J, with 17 bases between. Germline lookup yields CDR1 MNHEY and CDR2 SMNVEV (reference sequence). CDR3 DNA: TGTGCCAGCAGTTGGGTGGGGAGTTCAAGAGAGCAGTACTTC. This codes for CASSWVGSSREQYF.

Many counts were recorded for this clonotype. J is TRBJ2-1 and V is TRBV12-3 or TRBV12-4, with 9 bases fitting TRBD1. The V gene end was trimmed by 3 bases and the J gene end by 8 bases; junction bases not matched to a gene: 14. CDR3 length: 17 amino acids. For the CDR3, the DNA is TGTGCCAGCAGTTTTCAGGACAGGGGTACTTCGACGGATGAGCAGTTCTTC. Its protein is CASSFQDRGTSTDEQFF.

This clonotype showed up many times. The chain combines TRBV29-1 with TRBJ2-7; 15 bases align to TRBD2. Per the germline V gene, CDR1 is SQVTM and CDR2 is ANQGSEA. The CDR3 has 15 residues. Germline trimming cut 6 bases from V and 6 bases from J; bases unmatched to any gene: 9. The CDR3 is CSVHTLGLAGGEQYF. In DNA form, the CDR3 reads TGCAGCGTACACACCCTGGGACTAGCGGGAGGCGAGCAGTACTTC.

A single count supports this clonotype. J is TRBJ1-3 and V is TRBV6-1; D may be TRBD1 (6 bases). Germline lookup yields CDR1 MNHNS and CDR2 SASEGT. The CDR3 contains 14 residues. Trimming took off 7 bases at V and 7 bases at J, with 17 bases between the two ends. The chain's CDR3 is CASIDAQGLNTIYF. In DNA form, the CDR3 reads TGTGCCAGCATTGATGCACAGGGACTCAACACCATATATTTT.

The chain is built from TRBV7-9 and TRBJ2-2; unclear D gene. The CDR3 extends over 14 amino acids. Germline V lookup: CDR1 SEHNR, CDR2 FQNEAQ (reference sequence). Trimming shortened V by 5 bases and J by 6 bases, and 13 bases separated the two germline ends. This CDR3 is CASSPLVGAGELFF. DNA for the CDR3: TGTGCCAGCAGCCCCCTCGTGGGTGCCGGGGAGCTGTTTTTT.

This clonotype was recorded many times. V usage is TRBV2 and J usage is TRBJ2-3, with 13 nucleotides matching TRBD2. The CDR3 extends over 20 amino acids. Per the germline V gene, CDR1 is SNHLY and CDR2 is FYNNEI. The V segment lost 3 bases and the J segment 0 bases; nucleotides outside the gene matches: 12. The CDR3, as DNA: TGTGCCAGCAGTGAGCGGTTACCGGGACTAGCGGGAACTAGCACAGATACGCAGTATTTT. It encodes CASSERLPGLAGTSTDTQYF.

Worth noting for this clonotype: It may be a read error: a sequence one base away is much more abundant. The chain recombines TRBV7-2 with TRBJ2-2; D remains ambiguous. Trimming took off 2 bases at V and 3 bases at J, with 4 bases between the two ends. There are 13 residues in the CDR3. Per germline, CDR1 SGHTA and CDR2 FQGNSA. CDR3 in amino acids: CASSLRHTGELFF. The CDR3 DNA reads TGTGCCAGCAGCTTAAGGCACACCGGGGAGCTGTTTTTT.

This clonotype was counted a few times. J is TRBJ2-7 and V is TRBV6-2 or TRBV6-3; a weak D match, TRBD2 (6 bases). CDR3 length: 13 amino acids. Trimming pared 2 bases from V and 7 bases from J, leaving 12 bases between. Germline V CDR1 and CDR2: MNHEY, SVGEGT. CDR3 amino acids: CASSYQLAREQYF. Here the CDR3 DNA reads TGTGCCAGCAGTTACCAACTAGCTCGGGAGCAGTACTTC.

This clonotype was found a few times. This chain joins TRBV3-1 and TRBJ2-7; 9 nucleotides agree with TRBD1. Germline loops: CDR1 LGHDT, CDR2 YNNKEL (reference sequence). The CDR3 extends over 15 amino acids. Trimming cost V 3 bases and J 5 bases; bases outside gene matches: 8. The CDR3 reads CASSHWGQGRHEQYF. The CDR3, as DNA: TGTGCCAGCAGCCACTGGGGACAGGGTCGCCACGAGCAGTACTTC.

This chain links TRBV30 with TRBJ2-3; D is ambiguous. The CDR3 contains 11 residues. CDR1 and CDR2 from the germline V gene are GTSNPN and SVGIG (reference sequence). The germline V and J ends were trimmed by 2 bases and 4 bases, with 4 bases remaining between them. The CDR3, as DNA: TGTGCCTGGAGTTCTTCAGATACGCAGTATTTT. It specifies CAWSSSDTQYF.